This T cell receptor (beta chain) was sequenced in a study of T cell responses to AZD1222 COVID-19 vaccine. Whole-study findings and limits: Without day 14 samples, only post-peak T cell repertoires were studied. Reportedly, nearly half of unique spike TCRs recognized epitopes outside B.1.351/B.1.1.7 mutations.

Germline loops: CDR1 SGHRS, CDR2 YFSETQ. V dropped 0 bases and J dropped 5 bases, with 12 bases sitting between them. The CDR3 runs 15 residues. The sample holds one count of this clone. Its antigen remains unknown. Clones were sequenced by immunoSEQ multiplex PCR, and TCRdb holds only the in-frame ones, with some missing. The table includes 70,000 to 95,000 clones, 85% to 95% detected once. V gene TRBV5-1 combines with J gene TRBJ1-5; TRBD1 might be the D (6 bases). The sequencing here drew on peripheral blood, taken 28 days after the second AZD1222 dose. The TCR sequence derives from an adult who received the AZD1222 COVID-19 vaccine. The CDR3 DNA reads as TGCGCCAGCAGCTTGGGGGGGCGCGGGGATCAGCCCCAGCATTTT. Amino acids: CASSLGGRGDQPQHF. Filled out from reference TRBV5-1 and TRBJ1-5, the complete variable domain reads KAGVTQTPRYLIKTRGQQVTLSCSPISGHRSVSWYQQTPGQGLQFLFEYFSETQRNKGNFPGRFSGRQFSNSRSEMNVSTLELGDSALYLCASSLGGRGDQPQHFGDGTRLSIL.